Listed below are T cell receptor beta chains from one sample, sequenced in a study of cytomegalovirus exposure and HLA in healthy donors. Clones were sequenced by immunoSEQ multiplex PCR, and TCRdb holds only the in-frame ones, with some missing. The table records approximately 100,000 clones, roughly two thirds of them present only once. Sequenced: PBMCs. Every receptor here comes from a man aged 50-59 years in good health and CMV-seronegative. Both conserved end residues are part of each CDR3. A D gene is named only where the DNA matches it firmly. A clone size is listed for some rows: how often the clone was seen (once, few, many), or a class if it is expanded.

CDR3 DNA,CDR3 protein,clone size,D gene,J gene,V gene
TGTGCCAGCTCACCCCTGGAGCACACTGAAGCTTTCTTT,CASSPLEHTEAFF,.,.,TRBJ1-1,TRBV18
TGCGCCAGCAGCCAACCAACCCACGCGGGTTACAATGAGCAGTTCTTC,CASSQPTHAGYNEQFF,.,.,TRBJ2-1,TRBV4-1
TGTGCCAGCAGTTTCGGTACAGGGAACACTAACTATGGCTACACCTTC,CASSFGTGNTNYGYTF,.,.,TRBJ1-2,TRBV28
TGCAGCGTGGGGCACCCCGTAGGCCTTAACAATGAGCAGTTCTTC,CSVGHPVGLNNEQFF,.,.,TRBJ2-1,TRBV29-1
TGCGCCAGCAGCTCACTAGCGGGAGGGCCCGTAGAGCAGTACTTC,CASSSLAGGPVEQYF,.,TRBD2,TRBJ2-7,TRBV5-1
TGTGCCAGCAGTTCGTCGGCGGGAGATTATTCGGCCGGGGAGCTGTTTTTT,CASSSSAGDYSAGELFF,once,TRBD2,TRBJ2-2,TRBV27
TGTGCCAGCAGTTACCAAGGGGGCACAGATACGCAGTATTTT,CASSYQGGTDTQYF,few,.,TRBJ2-3,TRBV6-4
TGTGCCAGCAGTGACTCGCCTTTGACAGGGCGCGGAGGCTACACCTTC,CASSDSPLTGRGGYTF,.,TRBD1,TRBJ1-2,TRBV6-4
TGTGCCATCAGTGATCGAAGGGGCCAAGAGACCCAGTACTTC,CAISDRRGQETQYF,.,.,TRBJ2-5,TRBV10-3
TGTGCCAGCAGTGCTTTAGCCCGGTCCGGGGAGCAGTACTTC,CASSALARSGEQYF,.,.,TRBJ2-7,TRBV6-5
TGTGCCAGCAGCTTAGGACAGGGTGGTTCTTCACCCCTCCACTTT,CASSLGQGGSSPLHF,.,TRBD1,TRBJ1-6,TRBV7-9
TGTGCCAGCAGTGACCAACCGGGTCACGAACCGTACTTC,CASSDQPGHEPYF,.,.,TRBJ2-7,TRBV25-1
TGTGCCAGCAGCGCCTTAAACAGGGAGGGAGAGCAGTTCTTC,CASSALNREGEQFF,.,.,TRBJ2-1,TRBV9
TGCGCCAGCAGCTTGGGGCGGGACAGGTGGTCAAGCTCCTACAATGAGCAGTTCTTC,CASSLGRDRWSSSYNEQFF,.,TRBD1,TRBJ2-1,TRBV5-1
TGTGCCAGCAGCTTAGTTCCCCAGGGGCCCCTGGCAGATACGCAGTATTTT,CASSLVPQGPLADTQYF,few,.,TRBJ2-3,TRBV7-9
TGTGCCAGCAGCCACACCCAGGGGACCGACATATATGGCTACACCTTC,CASSHTQGTDIYGYTF,.,.,TRBJ1-2,TRBV5-6
TGTGCCAGCTCACCACCGGGGAGCTCCTACAATGAGCAGTTCTTC,CASSPPGSSYNEQFF,.,.,TRBJ2-1,TRBV18
TGTGCCAGTATCGGGGGGGCCTACAACGAGCAGTACTTC,CASIGGAYNEQYF,.,TRBD2,TRBJ2-7,TRBV19
TGTGCCAGCAGCTTACGGGGGAGGCCCTACAATGAGCAGTTCTTC,CASSLRGRPYNEQFF,.,.,TRBJ2-1,TRBV7-2
TGTGCCACCAGCAGATACGGGACTCTGAACACTGAAGCTTTCTTT,CATSRYGTLNTEAFF,.,.,TRBJ1-1,TRBV15
TGTGCCAGCAGCAACAACGGACAGCAGAATTCACCCCTCCACTTT,CASSNNGQQNSPLHF,few,.,TRBJ1-6,TRBV9
TGTGCCAGCAGCTCATTTCGGACTAGCGGGAGCCCCGGGGAGCTGTTTTTT,CASSSFRTSGSPGELFF,few,TRBD2,TRBJ2-2,TRBV7-6
TGTGCCAGTGATGACAGGCTTCGAGGAGGCTACACCTTC,CASDDRLRGGYTF,.,.,TRBJ1-2,TRBV2
TGTGCCAGCAGCTTACGCGTCGGGGGGCAAGGCTATGGCTACACCTTC,CASSLRVGGQGYGYTF,.,.,TRBJ1-2,TRBV5-6
TGTGCCAGCAGCCCTGGGACAGGGTATCCCCAGCATTTT,CASSPGTGYPQHF,.,TRBD1,TRBJ1-5,TRBV6-5
TGTGCCAGTATGCTCCGGGGCTATGGCTACACCTTC,CASMLRGYGYTF,.,.,TRBJ1-2,TRBV19